These T cell receptor beta chains were read from a single sample in a study of T cells in Graves' hyperthyroidism and ophthalmopathy. MiXCR was run by TCRdb on the multiplex PCR reads, yielding one entry per CDR3 protein. The sample yields about 550,000 distinct CDR3 sequences, 20% seen once. The sample comprised blood. These receptors all come from a man younger than 35 with Graves' hyperthyroidism. CDR3s include the opening cysteine and the closing phenylalanine or tryptophan. Each record gives: clone size, D gene, V gene, J gene, CDR3 protein, CDR3 DNA. A D gene is named only where the DNA matches it firmly. Where a row states a size, it is once, few, many or the class of an expanded clone; other rows omit it.

abundance: many; d_gene: TRBD1; v_gene: TRBV15; j_gene: TRBJ2-5; CDR3aa: CACRQGVRETQYF; CDR3nt: TGTGCCTGCAGACAGGGGGTGAGAGAGACCCAGTACTTC
abundance: many; d_gene: -; v_gene: TRBV20-1; j_gene: TRBJ2-3; CDR3aa: CSARLGGRTDTQYF; CDR3nt: TGCAGTGCTAGACTAGGCGGTCGCACAGATACGCAGTATTTT
abundance: many; d_gene: -; v_gene: TRBV6-1; j_gene: TRBJ1-6; CDR3aa: CASSEWGRSNSPLHF; CDR3nt: TGTGCCAGCAGTGAATGGGGCAGGTCGAATTCACCCCTCCACTTT
abundance: -; d_gene: TRBD1; v_gene: TRBV4-1; j_gene: TRBJ2-7; CDR3aa: CASSRAGTGPTYEQYF; CDR3nt: TGCGCCAGCAGCCGAGCAGGGACAGGGCCCACCTACGAGCAGTACTTC
abundance: few; d_gene: TRBD1; v_gene: TRBV3-1; j_gene: TRBJ2-2; CDR3aa: CASSQRTGDTGELFF; CDR3nt: TGTGCCAGCAGCCAAAGGACAGGGGATACCGGGGAGCTGTTTTTT
abundance: many; d_gene: -; v_gene: TRBV6-5; j_gene: TRBJ1-5; CDR3aa: CASSRDGRRVGNQPQHF; CDR3nt: TGTGCCAGCAGCCGGGACGGCCGGCGGGTGGGCAATCAGCCCCAGCATTTT
abundance: many; d_gene: -; v_gene: TRBV13; j_gene: TRBJ1-1; CDR3aa: CASSPPRSEAFF; CDR3nt: TGTGCCAGCAGCCCGCCGAGGAGCGAAGCTTTCTTT
abundance: many; d_gene: -; v_gene: TRBV29-1; j_gene: TRBJ2-5; CDR3aa: CSVEDRDRGETQYF; CDR3nt: TGCAGCGTTGAAGATCGAGACAGAGGAGAGACCCAGTACTTC
abundance: many; d_gene: TRBD2; v_gene: TRBV20-1; j_gene: TRBJ2-5; CDR3aa: CSASPPGGWGNQETQYF; CDR3nt: TGCAGTGCTAGCCCGCCGGGGGGTTGGGGGAACCAAGAGACCCAGTACTTC
abundance: few; d_gene: -; v_gene: TRBV2; j_gene: TRBJ1-1; CDR3aa: CASSVRPGSTEAFF; CDR3nt: TGTGCCAGCAGTGTTCGACCAGGGAGCACTGAAGCTTTCTTT
abundance: once; d_gene: -; v_gene: TRBV4-1; j_gene: TRBJ1-5; CDR3aa: CASSQVVAGQPQHF; CDR3nt: TGCGCCAGCAGCCAAGTAGTGGCGGGACAGCCCCAGCATTTT
abundance: -; d_gene: -; v_gene: TRBV6-1; j_gene: TRBJ2-4; CDR3aa: CASSEGLNIKYF; CDR3nt: TGTGCCAGCAGTGAAGGGCTAAACATTAAGTACTTC
abundance: many; d_gene: -; v_gene: TRBV20-1; j_gene: TRBJ2-7; CDR3aa: CSARPMLLEQYF; CDR3nt: TGCAGTGCTAGACCGATGCTCCTCGAGCAGTACTTC
abundance: -; d_gene: -; v_gene: TRBV5-1; j_gene: TRBJ2-7; CDR3aa: CASSLSRSSYEQYF; CDR3nt: TGCGCCAGCAGCTTAAGCAGAAGCTCCTACGAGCAGTACTTC
abundance: -; d_gene: TRBD1; v_gene: TRBV11-2; j_gene: TRBJ2-2; CDR3aa: CASSSIRDRGDTGELFF; CDR3nt: TGTGCCAGCAGCTCAATCCGGGACAGGGGCGACACCGGGGAGCTGTTTTTT
abundance: -; d_gene: -; v_gene: TRBV3-1; j_gene: TRBJ1-1; CDR3aa: CASSQSSEVAEAFF; CDR3nt: TGTGCCAGCAGCCAAAGTTCTGAGGTGGCTGAAGCTTTCTTT
abundance: -; d_gene: -; v_gene: TRBV4-1; j_gene: TRBJ2-5; CDR3aa: CASSQGVSQETQYF; CDR3nt: TGCGCCAGCAGCCAGGGCGTTAGCCAAGAGACCCAGTACTTC
abundance: -; d_gene: -; v_gene: TRBV5-1; j_gene: TRBJ1-1; CDR3aa: CASFTGTEKTEAFF; CDR3nt: TGCGCCAGTTTCACCGGGACGGAAAAAACTGAAGCTTTCTTT
abundance: -; d_gene: -; v_gene: TRBV5-4; j_gene: TRBJ2-5; CDR3aa: CASSPWAAQETQYF; CDR3nt: TGTGCCAGCAGCCCGTGGGCGGCCCAAGAGACCCAGTACTTC
abundance: many; d_gene: -; v_gene: TRBV11-3; j_gene: TRBJ1-1; CDR3aa: CASSLGARGTEAFF; CDR3nt: TGTGCCAGCAGCTTAGGGGCACGGGGCACTGAAGCTTTCTTT
abundance: many; d_gene: -; v_gene: TRBV6-1; j_gene: TRBJ1-1; CDR3aa: CASGDGAFF; CDR3nt: TGTGCCAGCGGGGATGGTGCTTTCTTT
abundance: many; d_gene: -; v_gene: TRBV20-1; j_gene: TRBJ2-7; CDR3aa: CSAASSYEQYF; CDR3nt: TGCAGTGCCGCTAGCTCCTACGAGCAGTACTTC
abundance: -; d_gene: -; v_gene: TRBV3-1; j_gene: TRBJ2-5; CDR3aa: CASSPRTHSETQYF; CDR3nt: TGTGCCAGCAGCCCCCGGACCCACAGTGAGACCCAGTACTTC
abundance: few; d_gene: -; v_gene: TRBV9; j_gene: TRBJ2-5; CDR3aa: CASSVGGRYQETQYF; CDR3nt: TGTGCCAGCAGCGTTGGAGGGAGGTACCAAGAGACCCAGTACTTC
abundance: -; d_gene: TRBD1; v_gene: TRBV7-2; j_gene: TRBJ1-2; CDR3aa: CASRGTGDEYGYTF; CDR3nt: TGTGCCAGCCGGGGGACAGGGGATGAATATGGCTACACCTTC
abundance: -; d_gene: -; v_gene: TRBV7-3; j_gene: TRBJ2-2; CDR3aa: CASSLIQGNTGELFF; CDR3nt: TGTGCCAGCAGCTTAATACAGGGGAACACCGGGGAGCTGTTTTTT
abundance: -; d_gene: -; v_gene: TRBV6-2/TRBV6-3; j_gene: TRBJ2-7; CDR3aa: CASSYGRKKSYEQYF; CDR3nt: TGTGCCAGCAGTTACGGCAGGAAAAAATCCTACGAGCAGTACTTC
abundance: few; d_gene: -; v_gene: TRBV4-1; j_gene: TRBJ1-2; CDR3aa: CASSPLLSRGGYGYTF; CDR3nt: TGCGCCAGCAGCCCACTCCTCTCTAGGGGAGGCTATGGCTACACCTTC
abundance: many; d_gene: -; v_gene: TRBV18; j_gene: TRBJ1-1; CDR3aa: CASSHGETEAFF; CDR3nt: TGTGCCAGCTCGCACGGGGAAACTGAAGCTTTCTTT
abundance: many; d_gene: -; v_gene: TRBV7-9; j_gene: TRBJ2-5; CDR3aa: CASSLGPERGTQYF; CDR3nt: TGTGCCAGCAGCTTAGGCCCCGAACGGGGGACCCAGTACTTC
abundance: few; d_gene: -; v_gene: TRBV28; j_gene: TRBJ2-2; CDR3aa: CASRTGGAKNTGELFF; CDR3nt: TGTGCCAGCAGGACGGGCGGGGCGAAGAACACCGGGGAGCTGTTTTTT
abundance: many; d_gene: -; v_gene: TRBV6-5; j_gene: TRBJ1-5; CDR3aa: CASSRGSDPVGPQHF; CDR3nt: TGTGCCAGCAGTAGGGGGTCGGACCCTGTTGGGCCCCAGCATTTT
abundance: -; d_gene: -; v_gene: TRBV28; j_gene: TRBJ2-5; CDR3aa: CASSFRGRQGAQYF; CDR3nt: TGTGCCAGCAGTTTCCGGGGGAGGCAAGGGGCCCAGTACTTC
abundance: -; d_gene: TRBD1; v_gene: TRBV5-1; j_gene: TRBJ1-2; CDR3aa: CASSLEGAQVYGYTF; CDR3nt: TGCGCCAGCAGCTTGGAGGGGGCGCAAGTCTATGGCTACACCTTC
abundance: many; d_gene: -; v_gene: TRBV6-1; j_gene: TRBJ1-3; CDR3aa: CASSEKRPGNTIYF; CDR3nt: TGTGCCAGCAGTGAAAAGCGGCCCGGAAACACCATATATTTT
abundance: many; d_gene: -; v_gene: TRBV12-3/TRBV12-4; j_gene: TRBJ1-6; CDR3aa: CASSGSRETLSPLHF; CDR3nt: TGTGCCAGCAGTGGATCGAGGGAGACCCTTTCACCCCTCCACTTT
abundance: few; d_gene: TRBD1; v_gene: TRBV6-1; j_gene: TRBJ2-7; CDR3aa: CASGIGQGSYEQYF; CDR3nt: TGTGCCAGCGGTATTGGACAGGGCTCTTACGAGCAGTACTTC
abundance: -; d_gene: -; v_gene: TRBV4-1; j_gene: TRBJ1-2; CDR3aa: CASSQAPGEVNYGYTF; CDR3nt: TGCGCCAGCAGCCAAGCGCCGGGGGAGGTGAACTATGGCTACACCTTC
abundance: once; d_gene: -; v_gene: TRBV30; j_gene: TRBJ2-5; CDR3aa: CAWGPGVTETQYF; CDR3nt: TGTGCCTGGGGTCCGGGGGTCACGGAGACCCAGTACTTC
abundance: few; d_gene: -; v_gene: TRBV18; j_gene: TRBJ1-2; CDR3aa: CASSPPAIGPNYGYTF; CDR3nt: TGTGCCAGCTCACCACCGGCTATAGGACCGAACTATGGCTACACCTTC
abundance: many; d_gene: -; v_gene: TRBV6-1; j_gene: TRBJ1-1; CDR3aa: CASSDFLGSEAFF; CDR3nt: TGTGCCAGCAGTGACTTTTTGGGGTCTGAAGCTTTCTTT
abundance: few; d_gene: -; v_gene: TRBV20-1; j_gene: TRBJ2-5; CDR3aa: CSAFGVGETQYF; CDR3nt: TGCAGTGCGTTCGGGGTCGGAGAGACCCAGTACTTC